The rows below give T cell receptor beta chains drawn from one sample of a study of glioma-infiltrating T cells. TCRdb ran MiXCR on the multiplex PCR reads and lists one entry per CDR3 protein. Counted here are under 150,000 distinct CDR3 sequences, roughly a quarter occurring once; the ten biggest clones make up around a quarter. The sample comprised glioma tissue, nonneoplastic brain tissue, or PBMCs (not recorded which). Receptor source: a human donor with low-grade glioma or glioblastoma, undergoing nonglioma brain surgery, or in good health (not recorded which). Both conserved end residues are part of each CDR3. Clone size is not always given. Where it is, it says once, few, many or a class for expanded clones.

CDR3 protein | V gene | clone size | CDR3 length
CASSNTGTGSQPQHF | TRBV3-1 | . | 15
CASSFHRAPGDTQYF | TRBV6-1 | . | 15
CASSPGGTRETQYF | TRBV11-1 | . | 14
CASSQGSSTDTQYF | TRBV6-1 | many | 14
CASSLSSGGPTEAFF | TRBV7-7 | many | 15
CASSPRDGRNTEAFF | TRBV18 | few | 15
CASREDRGGEKLFF | TRBV2 | . | 14
CASSPNNGQETQYF | TRBV7-2 | many | 14
CASTDQRAGANVLTF | TRBV6-2/TRBV6-3 | . | 15
CASSPIFTTGHQPQHF | TRBV6-1 | many | 16
CASSPSGLAGVYEQFF | TRBV28 | many | 16
CASSYGRGTSTDTQYF | TRBV6-2/TRBV6-3 | many | 16
CASSQETYTNYGYTF | TRBV3-1 | . | 15
CSARWGSGGQHNEQFF | TRBV20-1 | few | 16
CASTIRGGKGREQFF | TRBV6-1 | few | 15
CATSDLKSTNNEQFF | TRBV24-1 | . | 15
CASSEFTYSNQPQHF | TRBV2 | . | 15
CASSRDRGIVGYTF | TRBV5-4 | . | 14
CSARGVGGGTEAFF | TRBV20-1 | many | 14
CASSSGRNAEAFF | TRBV6-1 | . | 13
CASSLNGRDRGAFF | TRBV7-3 | . | 14
CASSSSTETQYF | TRBV28 | many | 12
CASSSRRTSGGMGTQYF | TRBV5-1 | . | 17
CASTVLWGRTEAFF | TRBV6-1 | many | 14
CASREVVASGNTIYF | TRBV6-1 | . | 15
CASVDSSNQPQHF | TRBV6-1 | many | 13
CAWSVFSNQPQHF | TRBV19 | . | 13
CASSQGQGQDTQYF | TRBV4-1 | . | 14
CASSLSGTVNTEAFF | TRBV4-1 | few | 15
CATSDPSGGRTDTQYF | TRBV24-1 | many | 16
CSASGTKEQFF | TRBV20-1 | many | 11
CASSLVTGAAGTQYF | TRBV7-9 | few | 15